This TCR beta chain was captured in a study of identical twins. Whole-study findings and limits: Within cord blood, abundant beta clonotypes carried fewer insertions, but memory repertoires showed no such trend.

With 0 bases clipped from V and 7 bases from J, the junction kept 8 bases outside the gene matches. The germline V gene encodes CDR1 DFQATT and CDR2 SNEGSKA (reference sequence). CDR3 length: 15 residues. This clonotype was counted a few times. Its antigen is not known. One entry per CDR3 protein, called by TCRdb with MiXCR from the 5' RACE reads. The data hold about 190,000 distinct CDR3 sequences, with 15% to 20% observed a single time. These data also formed part of another study, on T cells expressing NK-cell markers. That report adds: Sorted CD3+CD56+NKG2C+, CD3+CD56+NKG2C- and CD3+CD56-NKG2C+ T-cell subsets were beta-chain profiled. Most of the eight sequenced donors were HCMV-seropositive; one was seronegative.

The sample taken for sequencing was CD8+ T cells sorted from blood. The chain couples TRBV20-1 to TRBJ2-7; 11 nucleotides align to TRBD1. This receptor was taken from a woman between 18 and 29 years old in good health. Here the CDR3 DNA reads TGCAGTGCTAGAGATTTAGGACAGGGGGCGCTGGAGCAGTACTTC. Amino acids: CSARDLGQGALEQYF.